This entry lists 4 T cell receptor beta chains sequenced from one sample in a study of blood T cell repertoires in COVID-19. Sequencing used immunoSEQ multiplex PCR; TCRdb keeps in-frame clones, though not all of them. The table shows over 600,000 clones, with 80% to 90% occurring only once. The source material was peripheral blood. The receptors stem from a woman in her late teens or twenties with acute or convalescent COVID-19.

The chain employs TRBV4-1 and TRBJ1-2; TRBD1 matches 8 bases. Germline trimming cut 3 bases from V and 6 bases from J; bases unmatched to any gene: 9. The CDR3 has 15 amino acids. CDR1 is MGHRA and CDR2 is YSYEKL in the germline V gene. The CDR3 nucleotides are TGCGCCAGCAGCCACTATCAACAGGGGGTAGATGGCTACACCTTC. Amino acid sequence: CASSHYQQGVDGYTF.

About this clone itself: Other DNA sequences in the sample encode the same CDR3. The chain links TRBV27 to TRBJ1-6; 8 bases fit TRBD1. The V and J ends lost 3 bases and 9 bases, in that order; junction bases with no gene match: 4. The CDR3 totals 14 residues. Germline V gives CDR1 MNHEY, CDR2 SMNVEV (reference sequence). CDR3 sequence: CASSFGQGGSPLHF. CDR3 DNA: TGTGCCAGCAGTTTCGGACAGGGCGGTTCACCCCTCCACTTT.

The V call is TRBV5-6, the J call TRBJ2-1; no clear D gene. V was shortened by 1 base and J by 7 bases, with 9 bases between the two germline ends. The germline V gene encodes CDR1 SGHDT and CDR2 YYEEEE. This CDR3 spans 13 amino acids. CDR3 residues: CASSLPSNNEQFF. In DNA form, the CDR3 reads TGTGCCAGCAGCTTGCCGTCTAATAATGAGCAGTTCTTC.

The CDR3 DNA is TGTGCCAGCAGCTCAGTGACAGGGGGCAATCAGCCCCAGCATTTT. Translation gives CASSSVTGGNQPQHF. The genes are TRBV7-8 and TRBJ1-5; 8 positions agree with TRBD1. Germline lookup yields CDR1 SGHVS and CDR2 FQNEAQ. Trimming took 4 bases from V and 2 from J; bases not matched to a gene: 4. CDR3 length equals 15 residues.